The clone carrying this T cell receptor beta chain was picked up many times. The CDR3 is 14 residues long. The germline CDR1 and CDR2 sequences are ENHRY and SYGVKD. J gave up 3 bases and V 6 bases, and 5 bases lay outside the gene matches. Using RNA transcripts, the TCR beta CDR3 regions were amplified. HTBI primers primed a first-round RT-PCR, and a second-round multiplex PCR followed. TCRdb redid the calling of the multiplex PCR reads with MiXCR, one entry per CDR3 protein. The sample has about 1.1 million distinct CDR3 sequences, roughly 35% seen once; the top ten hold roughly 10%. These data belong to a study of Graves' ophthalmopathy and Graves' hyperthyroidism. Diagnostic conclusions were grounded in clinical symptoms, serum thyroxine, TRAb, thyroid ultrasound and orbital computed tomography.

The sequence derives from an adult man with Graves' hyperthyroidism. The chain combines TRBV10-3 with TRBJ1-5, with TRBD1 matching over 7 bases. Material for sequencing was peripheral blood or thyroid tissue (not recorded which). CDR3 sequence (DNA): TGTGCCATCAGCTCCGGGACAGCCAATCAGCCCCAGCATTTT. Translation gives CAISSGTANQPQHF.